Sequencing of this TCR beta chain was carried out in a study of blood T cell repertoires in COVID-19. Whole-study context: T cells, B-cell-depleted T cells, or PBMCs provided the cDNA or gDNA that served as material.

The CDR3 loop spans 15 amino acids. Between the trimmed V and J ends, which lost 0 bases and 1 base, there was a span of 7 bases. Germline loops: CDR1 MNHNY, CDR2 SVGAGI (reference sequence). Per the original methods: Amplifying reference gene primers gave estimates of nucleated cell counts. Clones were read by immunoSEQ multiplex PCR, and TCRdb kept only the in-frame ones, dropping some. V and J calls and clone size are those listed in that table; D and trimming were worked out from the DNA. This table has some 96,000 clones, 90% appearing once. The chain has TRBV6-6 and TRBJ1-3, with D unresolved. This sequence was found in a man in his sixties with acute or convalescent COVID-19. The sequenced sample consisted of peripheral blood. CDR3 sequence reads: CASSYSVSSGNTIYF. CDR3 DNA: TGTGCCAGCAGTTACTCGGTCAGTTCTGGAAACACCATATATTTT.